These 19 T cell receptor beta chains share one sample of origin, sequenced in a study of shared clonotypes between healthy human individuals. Selected positively for CCR7 and CD45RO-negative, naive CD8 cells excluded terminally differentiated effector memory CD45RA+ cells. The data were produced by immunoSEQ multiplex PCR, yet TCRdb's version contains in-frame clones alone and is incomplete. The sample holds roughly 650,000 clones; around 96% are singletons and the top ten take more than 0.085%. Sample: naive CD8+ T cells sorted from blood. The receptors derive from a woman under 40 in good health.

V gene TRBV6-5 combines with J gene TRBJ2-3; D gene unclear. The CDR3 extends over 14 amino acids. Trimming pared 8 bases from V and 0 bases from J, leaving 12 bases between. The germline V gene has CDR1 MNHEY and CDR2 SVGAGI. The CDR3 DNA sequence: TGTGCCAGCTCCGAGTGGGCTAGCACAGATACGCAGTATTTT. Its protein product is CASSEWASTDTQYF.

This sequence joins TRBV10-3 and TRBJ2-7; 11 nucleotides align to TRBD2. The V gene's germline CDR1 is ENHRY and CDR2 SYGVKD. The V gene end was trimmed by 0 bases and the J gene end by 7 bases; junction bases not matched to a gene: 8. The CDR3 runs 16 residues. CDR3 loop: CAISESGLAGGGEQYF. CDR3 DNA: TGTGCCATCAGTGAGTCCGGACTAGCGGGTGGCGGGGAGCAGTACTTC.

V and J are TRBV28 and TRBJ2-7, with D maybe TRBD1 (6 bases). With 2 bases removed from V and 2 bases from J, the gap between germline ends came to 13 bases. The CDR3 length is 15 residues. The germline CDR1 and CDR2 sequences are MDHEN and SYDVKM. The CDR3: CASSLMGASTYEQYF. In nucleotides, the CDR3 is TGTGCCAGCAGTTTAATGGGGGCTAGCACCTACGAGCAGTACTTC.

The rearrangement uses TRBV30 and TRBJ2-3; D is tentatively TRBD1 or TRBD2 (5 bases each). CDR3 size: 12 residues. Germline CDR1 reads GTSNPN; CDR2 reads SVGIG (reference sequence). V lost 5 bases to trimming and J lost 2 bases, with 8 bases between them. CDR3 nucleotide sequence: TGTGCCTGGTCAGGGACCACAGATACGCAGTATTTT. It yields the protein CAWSGTTDTQYF.

The V call is TRBV27, the J call TRBJ2-4; weak D call: TRBD1 (6 bases). This CDR3 has 14 residues. Trimming left V 7 bases short and J 8 bases short, with 18 bases between. Germline V gene sequence: CDR1 MNHEY, CDR2 SMNVEV (reference sequence). CDR3 bases: TGTGCCAGCACCCCCGACAGGACTGTTGACATTCAGTACTTC. It is translated as CASTPDRTVDIQYF.

This chain joins TRBV27 and TRBJ1-2, with D maybe TRBD1 (5 bases). The CDR3 spans 15 residues. V lost 1 base, J lost 3 bases, and 12 bases lay in between. Germline loops: CDR1 MNHEY, CDR2 SMNVEV (reference sequence). The CDR3 spells CASSLLGRADYGYTF. The CDR3 nucleotides are TGTGCCAGCAGTTTATTGGGCAGGGCGGACTATGGCTACACCTTC.

The chain combines TRBV5-4 with TRBJ2-7, with unresolved D. The CDR3 spans 15 residues. V was trimmed by 0 bases and J by 7 bases, leaving 17 bases between them. The germline gives CDR1 SGHNT, CDR2 YYREEE (reference sequence). The CDR3 bases are TGTGCCAGCAGCTTGGGATGGAATACCTTAGGGGAGCAGTACTTC. It codes for CASSLGWNTLGEQYF.

The chain recombines TRBV27 with TRBJ2-3, with 10 bases lining up with TRBD2. The germline CDR1 and CDR2 sequences are MNHEY and SMNVEV (reference sequence). This CDR3 spans 15 amino acids. Trimming at V came to 0 bases and at J to 6 bases, leaving 3 bases not matched to a gene. The CDR3 sequence is CASSLSGLAADTQYF. The CDR3 DNA is TGTGCCAGCAGTTTATCCGGACTAGCGGCTGATACGCAGTATTTT.

The chain couples TRBV4-1 to TRBJ2-7, with a tentative D call TRBD1 (6 bases). There are 16 residues in the CDR3. V shed 3 bases and J shed 2 bases, with 17 bases lying between them. Per the germline V gene, CDR1 is MGHRA and CDR2 is YSYEKL. The CDR3 coding sequence is TGCGCCAGCAGCCAGGTCGGATACGACAGGACCTACGAGCAGTACTTC. The encoded protein is CASSQVGYDRTYEQYF.

The gene calls are TRBV15 and TRBJ1-2; D is perhaps TRBD1 (5 bases). This CDR3 spans 15 amino acids. Trimming took off 0 bases at V and 8 bases at J, with 16 bases between the two ends. Germline V gives CDR1 LNHNV, CDR2 YYDKDF (reference sequence). The CDR3 loop reads CATSRDGDGWKGYTF. The CDR3 coding sequence is TGTGCCACCAGCAGAGATGGGGACGGCTGGAAAGGCTACACCTTC.

The chain is built from TRBV28 and TRBJ1-1; no reliable D call. CDR1 and CDR2 from the germline V gene are MDHEN and SYDVKM. The ends were cut back, 4 bases at V and 0 bases at J, with 15 bases in the middle. The CDR3 has 16 residues. The CDR3 coding sequence is TGTGCCAGCAGTTACTCTCAAAGTGTCCTGAACACTGAAGCTTTCTTT. Translating gives CASSYSQSVLNTEAFF. Together with reference TRBV28 and TRBJ1-1, the CDR3 gives the full variable domain: DVKVTQSSRYLVKRTGEKVFLECVQDMDHENMFWYRQDPGLGLRLIYFSYDVKMKEKGDIPEGYSVSREKKERFSLILESASTNQTSMYLCASSYSQSVLNTEAFFGQGTRLTVV.

The gene calls are TRBV27 and TRBJ2-7, with D perhaps assigned TRBD1 or TRBD2 (5 bases each). Germline CDR1 MNHEY, CDR2 SMNVEV (reference sequence). This CDR3 is 16 amino acids long. The V gene lost 0 bases and the J gene lost 2 bases, with 14 bases spanning the gap. Written as DNA, the CDR3 is TGTGCCAGCAGTTTATCGTCAGGGACGGCAACCTACGAGCAGTACTTC. Its translation: CASSLSSGTATYEQYF.

V usage is TRBV9 and J usage is TRBJ1-4; tentatively, D is TRBD1 (5 bases). This CDR3 is built from 15 residues. The V gene's germline CDR1 is SGDLS and CDR2 YYNGEE. V was cut by 4 bases and J by 8 bases, with 18 bases left in between. CDR3 nucleotides: TGTGCCAGCAGCTCCCGGGGGGAGAGAGACGAAAAACTGTTTTTT. It is translated as CASSSRGERDEKLFF.

The genes are TRBV7-9 and TRBJ2-7; D remains ambiguous. The germline V gene encodes CDR1 SEHNR and CDR2 FQNEAQ (reference sequence). CDR3 length: 14 amino acids. Trimming took off 5 bases at V and 5 bases at J, with 16 bases between the two ends. CDR3 coding DNA: TGTGCCAGCAGCCCGACACTCACATGGGACGAGCAGTACTTC. This encodes CASSPTLTWDEQYF.

The genes are TRBV21-1 and TRBJ1-1. TRBV21-1 is classified as a pseudogene. The CDR3 has 19 residues. This chain's CDR3 is CASSKGTAGSQQANTEAFF. The DNA for the CDR3 is TGTGCCAGCAGCAAAGGTACCGCCGGGAGTCAGCAGGCGAACACTGAAGCTTTCTTT.

This clone was counted a single time. The CDR3 DNA is TGTGCCAGCAGCTTAGACAGGGACCACGAGCAGTACTTC. Residues: CASSLDRDHEQYF. V usage is TRBV7-6 and J usage is TRBJ2-7, with D tentatively TRBD1 (6 bases). The CDR3 extends over 13 amino acids. The V and J ends lost 1 base and 5 bases respectively, with 9 bases between them. Germline CDR1 and CDR2: SGHVS and FNYEAQ.

The chain is built from TRBV6-5 and TRBJ2-1; TRBD2 might be the D (5 bases). The CDR3 totals 15 residues. With 6 bases removed from V and 5 bases from J, the gap between germline ends came to 17 bases. In germline, CDR1 is MNHEY, CDR2 SVGAGI. CDR3 nucleotide sequence: TGTGCCAGCAGACATTACGAGGGTCCCCACAATGAGCAGTTCTTC. Protein sequence: CASRHYEGPHNEQFF.

This clone was counted a single time. CDR3 amino acids: CASSYLAHSEQFF. CDR3 DNA sequence: TGTGCCAGCAGTTACTTAGCCCATAGTGAGCAGTTCTTC. V usage is TRBV6-5 and J usage is TRBJ2-1; no definite D call. Per germline, CDR1 MNHEY and CDR2 SVGAGI. V was trimmed by 1 base and J by 9 bases, leaving 10 bases between them. This CDR3 is built from 13 residues.

This clone was seen more than once but under ten times. This rearrangement joins TRBV27 to TRBJ2-7, with TRBD1 as a possible D gene (5 bases). V lost 5 bases, J lost 2 bases, and 22 bases lay in between. Germline assignment: CDR1 MNHEY and CDR2 SMNVEV (reference sequence). The CDR3 consists of 17 residues. CDR3 nucleotides: TGTGCCAGCAGTCCGGATGTAGGGGATCCAAGTACCTACGAGCAGTACTTC. This translates into CASSPDVGDPSTYEQYF.